The rows below give T cell receptor beta chains drawn from one sample of a study of cytomegalovirus exposure and HLA in healthy donors. Sequencing was performed with immunoSEQ multiplex PCR; in TCRdb, only in-frame clones are kept and a portion is missing. This sample has 150,000 to 200,000 clones, with roughly four fifths found just once. The sequenced sample consisted of PBMCs. The origin of the receptors is a woman in her thirties or forties in good health and CMV-seronegative. The CDR3 runs from the conserved cysteine through the conserved F or W. D genes are given only for firm matches. The size of a clone is reported for some rows only, either as once, few or many, or as a class for expanded clones.

J,D,size,V,CDR3,DNA
TRBJ1-2,TRBD1,.,TRBV5-1,CASSLGQGFDYGYTF,TGCGCCAGCAGCTTGGGACAGGGTTTTGACTATGGCTACACCTTC
TRBJ1-1,.,.,TRBV29-1,CSVEDPGGSTEAFF,TGCAGCGTTGAAGATCCGGGGGGGAGCACTGAAGCTTTCTTT
TRBJ1-1,TRBD1,.,TRBV18,CASSFSGGLTEAFF,TGTGCCAGCTCGTTTTCAGGGGGTTTAACTGAAGCTTTCTTT
TRBJ2-5,.,.,TRBV7-6,CASSPRTGVWGETQYF,TGTGCCAGCAGCCCGCGGACGGGGGTGTGGGGGGAGACCCAGTACTTC
TRBJ2-3,.,once,TRBV7-6,CASSLGGDTDTQYF,TGTGCCAGCAGCTTAGGGGGCGACACAGATACGCAGTATTTT
TRBJ1-2,.,.,TRBV28,CASSLPTNYGYTF,TGTGCCAGCAGTTTACCCACTAACTATGGCTACACCTTC
TRBJ1-1,TRBD1,.,TRBV5-5,CASSWTGTTEAFF,TGTGCCAGCAGCTGGACAGGGACCACTGAAGCTTTCTTT
TRBJ2-7,.,.,TRBV6-1,CASSQIRGPYEQYF,TGTGCCAGCAGTCAAATCAGGGGCCCCTACGAGCAGTACTTC
TRBJ2-4,.,.,TRBV5-1,CASSLNLVGIGGNIQYF,TGCGCCAGCAGCTTGAATTTAGTGGGGATCGGGGGAAACATTCAGTACTTC
TRBJ1-5,TRBD1,once,TRBV7-8,CASSPGTGGNQPQHF,TGTGCCAGCAGCCCCGGGACAGGCGGGAATCAGCCCCAGCATTTT
TRBJ2-1,TRBD2,once,TRBV5-1,CASSLQFSSGRRNEQFF,TGCGCCAGCAGCCTTCAGTTTTCTAGCGGGAGGCGGAATGAGCAGTTCTTC
TRBJ2-4,TRBD1,.,TRBV5-8,CASSRPSSQGYIQYF,TGTGCCAGCAGCCGCCCCTCATCACAGGGGTACATTCAGTACTTC
TRBJ2-2,TRBD2,few,TRBV30,CAWSVRSSGALNTGELFF,TGTGCCTGGAGTGTACGGTCTAGCGGGGCCCTCAACACCGGGGAGCTGTTTTTT
TRBJ2-2,.,.,TRBV28,CATSPNANTGELFF,TGTGCCACCAGCCCTAACGCGAACACCGGGGAGCTGTTTTTT
TRBJ2-1,.,.,TRBV4-1,CASSQSLGFGNEQFF,TGCGCCAGCAGCCAATCACTAGGATTTGGCAATGAGCAGTTCTTC
TRBJ1-2,TRBD1,.,TRBV12-5,CASGFSAGGINGYTF,TGTGCTAGTGGTTTCTCGGCAGGGGGTATCAATGGCTACACCTTC
TRBJ2-7,TRBD1,once,TRBV2,CASTPLGGQGASYEQYF,TGTGCCAGCACCCCTCTGGGAGGACAGGGGGCTTCCTACGAGCAGTACTTC
TRBJ2-1,.,.,TRBV30,CAWSVTGLSYNEQFF,TGTGCCTGGAGTGTTACAGGCCTCTCCTACAATGAGCAGTTCTTC
TRBJ2-7,TRBD1,once,TRBV2,CASSETGHEQYF,TGTGCCAGCAGTGAGACAGGGCACGAGCAGTACTTC
TRBJ1-4,TRBD1,few,TRBV5-1,CASSLAGTGGEKLFF,TGCGCCAGCAGCTTGGCCGGGACAGGGGGTGAAAAACTGTTTTTT
TRBJ2-2,TRBD1,.,TRBV6-5,CASSPRDRSTGELFF,TGTGCCAGCAGTCCCCGGGACAGGAGCACCGGGGAGCTGTTTTTT
TRBJ2-5,TRBD1,few,TRBV5-4,CASSLQGPPPAQETQYF,TGTGCCAGCAGCTTACAGGGGCCGCCCCCGGCCCAAGAGACCCAGTACTTC
TRBJ2-1,.,.,TRBV5-1,CASKPGTTSYNEQFF,TGCGCCTCTAAACCAGGGACAACCTCCTACAATGAGCAGTTCTTC
TRBJ2-3,TRBD2,.,TRBV6-4,CASSDSGGRTDTQYF,TGTGCCAGCAGTGACTCGGGCGGGAGGACAGATACGCAGTATTTT
TRBJ1-1,TRBD1,.,TRBV11-3,CASSLDHRGPNTEAFF,TGTGCCAGCAGCTTAGACCACAGGGGGCCGAACACTGAAGCTTTCTTT
TRBJ2-3,.,.,TRBV7-9,CASNPDWTDTQYF,TGTGCCAGCAACCCCGACTGGACAGATACGCAGTATTTT
TRBJ2-7,TRBD1,few,TRBV7-9,CASSLVHQDRGGEQYF,TGTGCCAGCAGCTTAGTTCACCAGGACAGGGGTGGGGAGCAGTACTTC
TRBJ1-2,.,few,TRBV5-6,CARIPEGGPNGYTF,TGTGCCAGGATACCCGAGGGTGGCCCGAATGGCTACACCTTC
TRBJ1-1,.,.,TRBV29-1,CSVASGLGNTEAFF,TGCAGCGTTGCCTCAGGGCTGGGGAACACTGAAGCTTTCTTT
TRBJ2-1,TRBD2,few,TRBV5-1,CASSPSGLAGGGRQFF,TGCGCCAGCAGCCCCTCGGGACTAGCGGGAGGCGGTAGGCAGTTCTTC
TRBJ2-5,.,.,TRBV29-1,CSVVGHLQETQYF,TGCAGCGTTGTAGGACACCTCCAAGAGACCCAGTACTTC
TRBJ1-1,.,once,TRBV5-1,CASSLLDLMNTEAFF,TGCGCCAGCAGCTTGCTAGATCTCATGAACACTGAAGCTTTCTTT
TRBJ2-3,TRBD2,.,TRBV7-6,CASSLGGTSGHTDTQYF,TGTGCCAGCAGCTTAGGGGGGACTAGCGGCCACACAGATACGCAGTATTTT
TRBJ1-1,.,.,TRBV30,CAWTRTASNTEAFF,TGTGCCTGGACACGGACAGCTAGTAACACTGAAGCTTTCTTT
TRBJ1-5,TRBD1,once,TRBV5-8,CASSWDRGDQPQHF,TGTGCCAGCAGCTGGGACAGGGGAGACCAGCCCCAGCATTTT
TRBJ2-5,.,.,TRBV2,CASAPRLGLQETQYF,TGTGCCAGTGCTCCTCGTCTGGGACTCCAAGAGACCCAGTACTTC
TRBJ1-1,TRBD1,.,TRBV5-6,CASSWWQTGGMEAFF,TGTGCCAGCAGCTGGTGGCAGACAGGGGGCATGGAGGCTTTCTTT
TRBJ2-7,TRBD2,.,TRBV30,CAWGLAGGRASEQYF,TGTGCCTGGGGACTAGCGGGAGGCCGGGCTTCCGAGCAGTACTTC
TRBJ2-1,TRBD2,.,TRBV7-6,CASSLSGLAGPNEQFF,TGTGCCAGCAGCTTATCGGGACTAGCGGGACCTAATGAGCAGTTCTTC
TRBJ2-7,TRBD1,.,TRBV6-1,CAADGTGGDEQYF,TGTGCCGCAGACGGGACAGGAGGTGACGAGCAGTACTTC
TRBJ2-5,.,.,TRBV11-3,CASSFRGRETQYF,TGTGCCAGCAGCTTTCGGGGGAGGGAGACCCAGTACTTC
TRBJ1-1,.,few,TRBV5-1,CASSGRPGNTEAFF,TGCGCCAGCAGCGGAAGACCAGGGAACACTGAAGCTTTCTTT
TRBJ1-1,.,few,TRBV19,CASSIFGGPTEAFF,TGTGCCAGTAGTATCTTCGGGGGGCCGACTGAAGCTTTCTTT
TRBJ2-1,TRBD2,few,TRBV11-2,CASSGGRANEQFF,TGTGCCAGCAGCGGGGGGAGGGCCAATGAGCAGTTCTTC
TRBJ1-2,.,.,TRBV2,CASNRREANYGYTF,TGTGCCAGTAATAGGAGGGAAGCTAACTATGGCTACACCTTC
TRBJ2-1,TRBD2,.,TRBV10-3,CATEAGENEQFF,TGTGCCACGGAAGCGGGAGAGAATGAGCAGTTCTTC